This T cell receptor (beta chain) was retrieved from a study of PD-1 blockade in classical Hodgkin lymphoma. Every patient relapsed after autologous stem cell transplantation, and brentuximab vedotin exposure varied. Unmatched junction bases numbered 7, after V lost 5 bases and J lost 4 bases. The CDR3 has 15 residues. Germline V gives CDR1 MDHEN, CDR2 SYDVKM. Study-level results: As was reported, newly diagnosed patients showed lower baseline TCR diversity than healthy donors did. Complete responders possessed baseline diversity comparable to newly diagnosed patients.

Produced via immunoSEQ multiplex PCR; TCRdb's table is partial and in-frame only. The sample includes tens of thousands of clones, more than 70% of them seen just once. Remarks on this clone: Its target is not known.

The receptor comes from a human donor with classical Hodgkin lymphoma. The chain is built from TRBV28 and TRBJ1-1, with 10 bases aligning to TRBD1. The sequencing here drew on peripheral blood mononuclear cells (PBMCs), taken at baseline. CDR3 DNA: TGTGCCAGCAGTCCGTGGACAGGGGGTATCACTGAAGCTTTCTTT. Amino acids: CASSPWTGGITEAFF. Looking up the rest from reference TRBV28 and TRBJ1-1 gives the full variable domain: DVKVTQSSRYLVKRTGEKVFLECVQDMDHENMFWYRQDPGLGLRLIYFSYDVKMKEKGDIPEGYSVSREKKERFSLILESASTNQTSMYLCASSPWTGGITEAFFGQGTRLTVV.